This TCR beta chain stems from a study of cytotoxic CD8 clonotypes in ibrutinib-treated CLL. Across the whole study: After median about 71 months, around 15 stayed in remission, around twelve progressed; responses around 24 partial, 2 complete.

A remark on this clone: The antigen remains undetermined.

Study outcomes and limitations: Clonality grew at ibrutinib response; at progression, it decreased back toward baseline. Patients had baseline clonality above age-matched healthy donors, and this clonality moved with circulating CD8+ T-cell counts.

CDR1 and CDR2 (germline): MNHEY, SVGAGI. This CDR3 comprises 14 residues. V was pared by 8 bases and J by 4 bases, with 15 bases between. With sequencing, the targeted depth ranged from 1 in 200,000 to 1 in 1 million T cells. Profiling relied on immunoSEQ multiplex PCR, and the TCRdb table lists in-frame clones only, not all of them. Among around 250,000 clones listed, 60% to 75% were seen once. This specimen was PBMCs, taken after 24 months of ibrutinib treatment. The origin of this receptor is a human donor with chronic lymphocytic leukemia. The chain carries TRBV6-5 and TRBJ2-1; weak D call: TRBD1 (6 bases). CDR3 nucleotides: TGTGCCAGCGGGGCCGGGACAACATACAATGAGCAGTTCTTC. Translated: CASGAGTTYNEQFF.